Following are 2 T cell receptor beta chains from one sample sequenced in a study of blood T cells in healthy people across ages. With a J-beta primer mix and a sample-barcoded 5' primer, a second PCR ran about 7 to 12 cycles. MiXCR, run by TCRdb on the 5' RACE reads, gives a single entry per CDR3 protein. Of about 770,000 distinct CDR3 sequences in the sample, approximately 44% were seen once. The sequenced sample consisted of blood. The receptors stem from a man between 60 and 75 years old in good health.

The chain recombines TRBV20-1 with TRBJ2-1, with 7 positions matching TRBD1. CDR3 length: 12 amino acids. CDR1 and CDR2 (germline): DFQATT, SNEGSKA (reference sequence). The V gene end was trimmed by 6 bases and the J gene end by 9 bases; junction bases not matched to a gene: 8. CDR3: CSAVQGYGEQFF. CDR3 nucleotide sequence: TGCAGTGCCGTACAGGGGTACGGTGAGCAGTTCTTC.

This clonotype has just one count. The rearrangement joins TRBV7-9 to TRBJ2-7; TRBD1 aligns across 9 bases. The germline V gene encodes CDR1 SEHNR and CDR2 FQNEAQ (reference sequence). The CDR3 totals 16 residues. Trimming removed 4 bases from V and 2 bases from J; junction bases left unmatched: 9. CDR3: CASSSGTGKTAYEQYF. The CDR3 region has the DNA TGTGCCAGCAGCTCCGGGACAGGGAAAACCGCCTACGAGCAGTACTTC.